This TCR beta chain stems from a study of cytomegalovirus exposure and HLA in healthy donors. Whole-study findings and limits: Most TCR sequences showed up rarely, but some public TCRs showed up in many donors.

PCR was performed using 60 Vbeta and 13 Jbeta primers. This table comes from immunoSEQ multiplex PCR, and its TCRdb copy is limited to in-frame clones, with some not included. The sample totals roughly 100,000 clones. The germline gives CDR1 MDHEN, CDR2 SYDVKM. This CDR3 is built from 15 residues. Deletions cut 2 bases from V and 0 bases from J, with 11 bases between. About this clone: What it binds is not known.

The chain combines TRBV28 with TRBJ2-7; a possible D gene is TRBD2 (5 bases). The sequenced material came from PBMCs. The source is a man aged 35 to 55 in good health and CMV-seronegative. CDR3 sequence (DNA): TGTGCCAGCAGTTTACTAGCTAGGAGCTCCTACGAGCAGTACTTC. Translated, it gives CASSLLARSSYEQYF.